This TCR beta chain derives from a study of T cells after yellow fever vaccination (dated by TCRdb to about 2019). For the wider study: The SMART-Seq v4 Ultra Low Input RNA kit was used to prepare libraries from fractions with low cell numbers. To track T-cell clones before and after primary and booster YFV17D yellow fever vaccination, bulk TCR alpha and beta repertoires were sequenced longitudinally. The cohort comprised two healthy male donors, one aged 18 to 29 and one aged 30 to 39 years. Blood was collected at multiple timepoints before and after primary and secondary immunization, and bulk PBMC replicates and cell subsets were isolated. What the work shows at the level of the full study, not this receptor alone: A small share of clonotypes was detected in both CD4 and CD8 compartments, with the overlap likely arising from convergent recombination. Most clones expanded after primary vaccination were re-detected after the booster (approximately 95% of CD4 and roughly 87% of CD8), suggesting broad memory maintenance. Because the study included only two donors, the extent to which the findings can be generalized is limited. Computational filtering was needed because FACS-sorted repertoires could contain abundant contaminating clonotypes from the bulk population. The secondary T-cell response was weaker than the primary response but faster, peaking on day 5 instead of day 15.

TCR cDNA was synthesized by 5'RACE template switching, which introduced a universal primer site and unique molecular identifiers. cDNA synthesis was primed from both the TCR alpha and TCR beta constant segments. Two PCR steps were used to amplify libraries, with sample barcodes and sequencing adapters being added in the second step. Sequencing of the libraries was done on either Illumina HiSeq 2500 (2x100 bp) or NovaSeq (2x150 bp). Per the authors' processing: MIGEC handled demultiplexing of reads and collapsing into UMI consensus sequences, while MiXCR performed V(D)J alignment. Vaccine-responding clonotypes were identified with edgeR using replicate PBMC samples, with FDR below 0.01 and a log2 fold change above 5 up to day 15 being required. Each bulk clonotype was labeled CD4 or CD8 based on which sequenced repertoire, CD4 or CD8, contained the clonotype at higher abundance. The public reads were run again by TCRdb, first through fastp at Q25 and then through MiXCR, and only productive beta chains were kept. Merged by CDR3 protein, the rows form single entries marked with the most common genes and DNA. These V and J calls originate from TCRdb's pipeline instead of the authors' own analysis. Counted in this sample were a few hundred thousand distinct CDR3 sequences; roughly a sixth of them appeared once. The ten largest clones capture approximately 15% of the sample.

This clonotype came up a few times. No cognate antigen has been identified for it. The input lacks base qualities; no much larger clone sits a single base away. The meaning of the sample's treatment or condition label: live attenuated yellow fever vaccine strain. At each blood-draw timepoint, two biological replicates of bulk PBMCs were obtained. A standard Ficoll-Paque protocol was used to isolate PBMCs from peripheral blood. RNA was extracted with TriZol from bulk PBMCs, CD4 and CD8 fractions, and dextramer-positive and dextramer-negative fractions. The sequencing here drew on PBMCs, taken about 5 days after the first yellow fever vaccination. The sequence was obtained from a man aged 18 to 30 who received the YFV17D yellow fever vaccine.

The CDR3 protein sequence reads: CASSRKSGETQYF. The nucleotides read TGTGCCAGCAGTCGGAAGAGTGGAGAGACCCAGTACTTC. The rearranged chain carries TRBV7-2 and TRBJ2-5; there is no confident call for the D gene. From the germline V gene, CDR1 is SGHTA and CDR2 is FQGNSA. V was cut back by 6 bases and J by 4 bases, leaving a gap of 12 bases between them. Taken from cysteine to phenylalanine, the CDR3 has 13 residues. The CDR3 DNA has 39 bases and is translated from base 1.